The 27 T cell receptor beta chains below come from one sample, sequenced in a study of neurological immune-mediated disorders. TCRdb reprocessed the 5' RACE reads with MiXCR, giving one entry per CDR3 protein. The table lists around 83,000 distinct CDR3 sequences, 14% of them singletons. The sequenced material came from PBMCs. Receptor source: a woman in her 50s in good health.

This clonotype has ten or more counts. J is TRBJ2-1 and V is TRBV20-1; 15 bases line up with TRBD2. CDR3 size: 16 residues. Trimming removed 4 bases from V and 10 bases from J; junction bases left unmatched: 11. Germline CDR1 and CDR2: DFQATT and SNEGSKA (reference sequence). This chain's CDR3 is CSANPGLAGGLGEQFF. The CDR3 DNA is TGCAGTGCTAATCCAGGACTAGCGGGGGGGTTGGGGGAGCAGTTCTTC.

This clonotype was seen repeatedly, ten times or more. The chain carries TRBV20-1 and TRBJ2-3; 14 nucleotides line up with TRBD2. This CDR3 spans 17 amino acids. V trimming: 3 bases; J trimming: 2 bases; junction bases outside the gene matches: 7. Per the germline V gene, CDR1 is DFQATT and CDR2 is SNEGSKA (reference sequence). The CDR3: CSARAGLAGAHTDTQYF. The CDR3 nucleotides read TGCAGTGCTAGGGCGGGACTAGCGGGAGCGCACACAGATACGCAGTATTTT.

This clonotype was observed at least ten times. The J gene is TRBJ1-2, the V gene TRBV18, with a possible D match to TRBD1 (6 bases). V shed 3 bases and J shed 6 bases, with 17 bases lying between them. There are 15 residues in the CDR3. Germline values: CDR1 KGHSH, CDR2 LQKENI. The CDR3 DNA follows: TGTGCCAGCTCACCCGGTGGGGGGGCTGGCGATGGCTACACCTTC. Translating it yields CASSPGGGAGDGYTF.

There are many counts of this clonotype. This chain connects TRBV7-3 to TRBJ1-1; D not resolved. The CDR3 extends over 13 amino acids. CDR1 and CDR2 from the germline V gene are SGHTA and FQGTGA. V lost 4 bases and J lost 5, with 11 bases in between. The CDR3 is CASSSNSKTEAFF. CDR3 in DNA: TGTGCCAGCAGCTCGAATTCAAAGACTGAAGCTTTCTTT.

Many counts were recorded for this clonotype. The chain carries TRBV6-5 and TRBJ2-2; 9 nucleotides agree with TRBD1. Germline assignment: CDR1 MNHEY and CDR2 SVGAGI. V was pared by 5 bases and J by 3 bases, with 4 bases of the junction left unmatched. The CDR3 sequence is 15 residues long. DNA of the CDR3: TGTGCCAGCAGTCGACAGGGGGAGGACACCGGGGAGCTGTTTTTT. Protein: CASSRQGEDTGELFF.

The chain uses TRBV7-8 and TRBJ1-6; D not resolved. Trimming took 1 base from V and 10 from J, leaving 23 bases between them. This CDR3 region has 18 residues. The germline gives CDR1 SGHVS, CDR2 FQNEAQ. The CDR3 here is CASSLELYSGLKRSPLHF. CDR3 bases: TGTGCCAGCAGCTTAGAACTTTATAGCGGGCTAAAAAGGTCACCCCTCCACTTT.

This clonotype has ten or more counts. The chain has TRBV20-1 and TRBJ2-7; 7 bases agree with TRBD1. This CDR3 is 14 amino acids long. Unmatched junction bases numbered 10, after V lost 5 bases and J lost 3 bases. CDR1 and CDR2 from the germline V gene are DFQATT and SNEGSKA (reference sequence). CDR3 region: CSAGGGQAFYEQYF. CDR3 bases: TGCAGTGCTGGGGGTGGACAGGCCTTCTACGAGCAGTACTTC.

This clonotype came up once. A much larger clone sits a single nucleotide away, making a read error possible. The chain couples TRBV15 to TRBJ2-1, with a weak D call TRBD2 (7 bases). With 2 bases removed from V and 12 bases from J, the gap between germline ends came to 23 bases. There are 16 residues in the CDR3. Germline CDR1 reads LNHNV; CDR2 reads YYDKDF (reference sequence). The CDR3 reads CATSRRGGARVSGQFF. CDR3 nucleotides: TGTGCCACCAGCAGAAGGGGGGGGGCTCGGGTATCGGGGCAGTTCTTC.

Ten or more counts support this clonotype. The rearrangement joins TRBV12-3 or TRBV12-4 to TRBJ2-5; D is uncertain. This CDR3 is built from 12 residues. Between the trimmed V and J ends, which lost 1 base and 5 bases, there was a span of 5 bases. The CDR3 DNA follows: TGTGCCAGCAGTTTAGTAGGGGAGACCCAGTACTTC. Translated, it gives CASSLVGETQYF.

In this sample, this clonotype turned up many times. V usage is TRBV5-1 and J usage is TRBJ1-2; D unclear. Germline V gene data show CDR1 as SGHRS and CDR2 as YFSETQ. The ends were cut back, 4 bases at V and 5 bases at J, with 12 bases in the middle. This CDR3 is built from 13 residues. DNA for the CDR3: TGCGCCAGCAGCGCCACAGTGGGGTATGGCTACACCTTC. It encodes CASSATVGYGYTF.

This clonotype was counted many times. The rearrangement uses TRBV7-9 and TRBJ2-7; TRBD2 matches at 7 bases. Looked up from germline, CDR1 is SEHNR and CDR2 is FQNEAQ (reference sequence). V shed 1 base, J shed 5 bases, and the junction held 8 bases outside the gene matches. The CDR3 is 15 amino acids. The CDR3 nucleotides are TGTGCCAGCAGCTTAGGACTAGCCTTCTCGGACGAGCAGTACTTC. This gives the protein CASSLGLAFSDEQYF.

This clonotype appeared once. The V gene is TRBV3-1, the J gene TRBJ2-1; D may match TRBD1 or TRBD2 (5 bases each). Trimming removed 1 base at V and 3 bases at J, with 13 bases between. This CDR3 is 16 amino acids long. Germline-derived CDR1 and CDR2 are LGHDT and YNNKEL (reference sequence). The CDR3 DNA sequence: TGTGCCAGCAGCCAAGGGGGTGGGGGTCACTACAATGAGCAGTTCTTC. This sequence encodes CASSQGGGGHYNEQFF.

This clonotype was recorded at least ten times. The chain combines TRBV20-1 with TRBJ1-2, with D possibly matching TRBD1 (5 bases). Germline values: CDR1 DFQATT, CDR2 SNEGSKA (reference sequence). The V gene lost 0 bases and the J gene lost 4 bases, with 18 bases spanning the gap. This CDR3 comprises 16 residues. The CDR3 loop reads CSAREWGGALSYGYTF. For the CDR3, the DNA is TGCAGTGCTAGAGAGTGGGGAGGGGCCCTATCCTATGGCTACACCTTC.

This clonotype has at least ten counts. The chain carries TRBV27 and TRBJ2-7; D is uncertain. The CDR3 totals 18 residues. Germline V gives CDR1 MNHEY, CDR2 SMNVEV (reference sequence). The germline V and J ends were trimmed by 0 bases and 2 bases, with 20 bases remaining between them. The chain's CDR3 is CASSLSPPQVVGPYEQYF. In DNA, the CDR3 is TGTGCCAGCAGTTTATCGCCCCCCCAGGTTGTAGGGCCCTACGAGCAGTACTTC.

In its sample, this clonotype was seen a few times. V usage is TRBV7-9 and J usage is TRBJ2-1; the D gene could be TRBD1 or TRBD2 (5 bases each). CDR1 SEHNR and CDR2 FQNEAQ come from the germline V gene (reference sequence). This CDR3 comprises 15 residues. Trimming removed 1 base at V and 2 bases at J, with 9 bases between. CDR3 coding DNA: TGTGCCAGCAGCTTAGACGGGACGACCTACAATGAGCAGTTCTTC. It specifies CASSLDGTTYNEQFF.

This sequence joins TRBV28 and TRBJ2-7; TRBD1 matches 9 bases. This CDR3 has 16 residues. CDR1 MDHEN and CDR2 SYDVKM come from the germline V gene. V shed 10 bases and J 1 base; nucleotides not matched to a gene: 14. The chain's CDR3 is CANRRFPGQGSYEQYF. The CDR3 DNA reads TGTGCCAACAGAAGATTTCCGGGACAGGGTTCCTACGAGCAGTACTTC.

This clonotype was recorded many times. The rearrangement joins TRBV28 to TRBJ2-3; a possible D gene is TRBD2 (6 bases). Per the germline V gene, CDR1 is MDHEN and CDR2 is SYDVKM. The CDR3 length is 14 residues. V was cut by 6 bases and J by 2 bases, with 12 bases left in between. The CDR3 is CASSMGGSTDTQYF. CDR3 in DNA: TGTGCCAGCAGCATGGGGGGTTCCACAGATACGCAGTATTTT.

Ten or more counts support this clonotype. CDR3 amino acids: CASSFTTGRSSYEQYF. For the CDR3, the DNA is TGTGCCAGCAGCTTTACAACCGGACGGAGCTCCTACGAGCAGTACTTC. The rearrangement uses TRBV7-2 and TRBJ2-7, with D unresolved. The ends were cut back, 3 bases at V and 0 bases at J, with 15 bases in the middle. There are 16 residues in the CDR3. The germline V gene has CDR1 SGHTA and CDR2 FQGNSA.

The sample holds a few counts of this clonotype. The rearrangement uses TRBV3-1 and TRBJ1-3, with D possibly matching TRBD1 (5 bases). CDR1 is LGHDT and CDR2 is YNNKEL in the germline V gene (reference sequence). Trimming took off 0 bases at V and 4 bases at J, with 13 bases between the two ends. The CDR3 loop spans 16 amino acids. The CDR3 nucleotides read TGTGCCAGCAGCCAAGATTTCGCAGGGTACGGAAACACCATATATTTT. Translation: CASSQDFAGYGNTIYF.

Ten or more counts support this clonotype. This chain connects TRBV12-3 or TRBV12-4 to TRBJ2-5, with D possibly matching TRBD2 (5 bases). The CDR3 is 13 residues long. V gave up 3 bases and J gave up 7 bases, with 12 bases separating them. CDR3 residues: CASSLWGEGTQYF. The CDR3 coding sequence is TGTGCCAGCAGTTTGTGGGGAGAGGGGACCCAGTACTTC.

In this sample, this clonotype turned up many times. V usage is TRBV18 and J usage is TRBJ2-7; D remains ambiguous. Trimming pared 6 bases from V and 2 bases from J, leaving 11 bases between. The germline V gene encodes CDR1 KGHSH and CDR2 LQKENI. The CDR3 is 13 residues long. The CDR3 protein is CASSTTPPYEQYF. DNA of the CDR3: TGTGCCAGCTCTACGACACCCCCCTACGAGCAGTACTTC.

This clonotype was seen many times. V and J are TRBV5-5 and TRBJ2-7, with 10 nucleotides matching TRBD1. The J segment lost 3 bases and the V segment lost 4 bases, leaving 10 bases of the junction unmatched. Germline V gene data show CDR1 as SGHKS and CDR2 as YYEKEE (reference sequence). The CDR3 totals 16 residues. The CDR3 protein is CASSPKGTGAVYEQYF. The CDR3 coding sequence is TGTGCCAGCAGCCCTAAGGGGACAGGGGCAGTCTACGAGCAGTACTTC.

This clonotype has a count of ten or more. The gene calls are TRBV5-1 and TRBJ1-2; no firm D call. V gave up 7 bases and J gave up 0 bases, with 13 bases separating them. Germline values: CDR1 SGHRS, CDR2 YFSETQ. The CDR3 covers 14 residues. The CDR3 loop reads CASQKDVANYGYTF. DNA of the CDR3: TGCGCCAGCCAAAAGGACGTAGCTAACTATGGCTACACCTTC.

The rearrangement links TRBV5-1 to TRBJ2-2, with 7 bases that match TRBD2. The germline gives CDR1 SGHRS, CDR2 YFSETQ. This CDR3 comprises 18 residues. V dropped 0 bases and J dropped 7; count of bases not matched to a gene: 15. As DNA, the CDR3 is TGCGCCAGCAGCTTGGAGAACTGGCTGCGGGAGAGTCGCGGGGAGCTGTTTTTT. Its translation: CASSLENWLRESRGELFF.

About this clonotype itself: One junction end disagrees with the germline gene, perhaps due to a read error. This chain uses TRBV4-1 with TRBJ1-6; the match to TRBD1 covers 9 bases. Germline loops: CDR1 MGHRA, CDR2 YSYEKL. The CDR3 is 16 amino acids. CDR3 sequence: CASSQSTQGAISPLQF. Written as DNA, the CDR3 is TGCGCCAGCAGCCAGTCAACACAGGGGGCGATTTCACCCCTCCAATTT.

The sample holds many counts of this clonotype. This chain connects TRBV20-1 to TRBJ2-2, with unresolved D. Germline-derived CDR1 and CDR2 are DFQATT and SNEGSKA (reference sequence). CDR3 size: 16 residues. Trimming took 0 bases from V and 0 from J, leaving 11 bases between them. The CDR3 sequence is CSARDRLEPNTGELFF. CDR3 sequence (DNA): TGCAGTGCTAGAGATCGCCTGGAGCCGAACACCGGGGAGCTGTTTTTT.

This clonotype was recorded at least ten times. V gene TRBV3-1 combines with J gene TRBJ1-4, with 7 bases lining up with TRBD1. From germline, CDR1 is LGHDT and CDR2 YNNKEL (reference sequence). V lost 0 bases, J lost 8 bases, and 6 bases stayed unmatched. The CDR3 loop spans 15 amino acids. The CDR3 coding sequence is TGTGCCAGCAGCCAAGATCCAGGGGGGGCGGAAAAACTGTTTTTT. Translated, it gives CASSQDPGGAEKLFF.